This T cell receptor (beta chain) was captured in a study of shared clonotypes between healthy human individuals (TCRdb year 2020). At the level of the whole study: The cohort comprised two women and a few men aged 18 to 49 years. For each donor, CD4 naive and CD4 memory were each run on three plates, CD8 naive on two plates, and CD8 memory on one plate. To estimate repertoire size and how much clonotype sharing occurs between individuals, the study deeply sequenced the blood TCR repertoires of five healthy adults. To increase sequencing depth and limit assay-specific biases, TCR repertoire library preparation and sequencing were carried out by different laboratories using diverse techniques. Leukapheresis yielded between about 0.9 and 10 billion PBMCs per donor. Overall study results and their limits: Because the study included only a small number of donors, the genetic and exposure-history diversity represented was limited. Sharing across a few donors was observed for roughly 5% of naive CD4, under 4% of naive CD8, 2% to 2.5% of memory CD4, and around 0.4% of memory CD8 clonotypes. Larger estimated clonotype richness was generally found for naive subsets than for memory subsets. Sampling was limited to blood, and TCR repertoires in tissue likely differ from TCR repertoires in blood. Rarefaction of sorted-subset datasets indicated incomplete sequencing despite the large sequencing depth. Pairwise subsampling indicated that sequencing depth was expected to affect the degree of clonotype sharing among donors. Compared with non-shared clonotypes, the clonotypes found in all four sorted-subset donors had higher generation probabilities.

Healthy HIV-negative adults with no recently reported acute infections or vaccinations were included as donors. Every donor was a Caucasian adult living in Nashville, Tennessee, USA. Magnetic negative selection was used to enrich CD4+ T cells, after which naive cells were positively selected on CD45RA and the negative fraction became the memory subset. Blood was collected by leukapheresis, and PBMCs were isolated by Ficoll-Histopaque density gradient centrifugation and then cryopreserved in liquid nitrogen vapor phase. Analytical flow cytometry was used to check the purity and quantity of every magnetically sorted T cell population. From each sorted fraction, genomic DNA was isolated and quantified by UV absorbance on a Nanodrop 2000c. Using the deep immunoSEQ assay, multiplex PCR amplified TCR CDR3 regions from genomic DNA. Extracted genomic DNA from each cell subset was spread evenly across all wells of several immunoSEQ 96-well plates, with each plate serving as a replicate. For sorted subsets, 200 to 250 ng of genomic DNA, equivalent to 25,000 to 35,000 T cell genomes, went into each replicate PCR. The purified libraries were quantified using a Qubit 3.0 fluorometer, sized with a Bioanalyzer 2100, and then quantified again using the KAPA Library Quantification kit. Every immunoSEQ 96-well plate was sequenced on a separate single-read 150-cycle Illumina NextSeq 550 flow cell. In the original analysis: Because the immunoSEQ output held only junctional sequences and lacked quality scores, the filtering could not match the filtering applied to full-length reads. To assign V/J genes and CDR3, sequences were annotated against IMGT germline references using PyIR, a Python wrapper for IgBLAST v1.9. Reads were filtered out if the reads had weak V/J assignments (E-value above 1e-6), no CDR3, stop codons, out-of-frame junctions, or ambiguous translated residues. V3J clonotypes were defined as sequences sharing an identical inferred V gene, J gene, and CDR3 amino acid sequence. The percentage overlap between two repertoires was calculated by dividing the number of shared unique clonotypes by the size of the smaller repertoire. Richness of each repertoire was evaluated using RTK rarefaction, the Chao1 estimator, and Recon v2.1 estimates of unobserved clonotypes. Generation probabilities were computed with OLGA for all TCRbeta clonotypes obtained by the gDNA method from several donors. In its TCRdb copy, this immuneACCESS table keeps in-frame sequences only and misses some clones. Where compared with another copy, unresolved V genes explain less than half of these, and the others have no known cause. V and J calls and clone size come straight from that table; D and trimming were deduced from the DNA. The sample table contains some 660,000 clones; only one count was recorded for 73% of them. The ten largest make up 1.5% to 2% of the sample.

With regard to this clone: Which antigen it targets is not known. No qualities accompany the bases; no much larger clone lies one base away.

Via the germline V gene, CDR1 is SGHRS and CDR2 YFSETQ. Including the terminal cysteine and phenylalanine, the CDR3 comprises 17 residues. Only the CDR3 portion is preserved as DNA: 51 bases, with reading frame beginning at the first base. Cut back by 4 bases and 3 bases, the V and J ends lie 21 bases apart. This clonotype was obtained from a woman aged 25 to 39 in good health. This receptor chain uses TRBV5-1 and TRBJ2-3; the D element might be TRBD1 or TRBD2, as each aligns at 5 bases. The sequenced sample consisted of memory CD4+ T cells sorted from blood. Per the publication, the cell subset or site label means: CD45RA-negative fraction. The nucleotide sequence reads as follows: TGCGCCAGCAGCCCCGAGGCTCGGACTTGGGGGACAGATACGCAGTATTTT. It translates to CASSPEARTWGTDTQYF.